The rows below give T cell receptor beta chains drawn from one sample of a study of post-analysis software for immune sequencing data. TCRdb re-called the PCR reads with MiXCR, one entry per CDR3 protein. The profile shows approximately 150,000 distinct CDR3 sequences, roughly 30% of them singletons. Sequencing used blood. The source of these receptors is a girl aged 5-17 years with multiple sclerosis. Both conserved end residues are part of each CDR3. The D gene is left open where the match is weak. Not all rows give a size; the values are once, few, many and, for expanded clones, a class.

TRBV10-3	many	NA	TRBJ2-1	TGTGCCATCAGTACGGGAAGTCTGGGTAACAATGAGCAGTTCTTC	CAISTGSLGNNEQFF
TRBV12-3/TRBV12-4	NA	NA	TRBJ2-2	TGTGCCAGCAGTCCGATGACAGGTTTTAGCGGGGAGCTGTTTTTT	CASSPMTGFSGELFF
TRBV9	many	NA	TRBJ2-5	TGTGCCAGCAGCGTAGGCTCTAGCCGTGAGACCCAGTACTTC	CASSVGSSRETQYF
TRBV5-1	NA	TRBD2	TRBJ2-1	TGCGCCAGCAGCCGGACTAGCGGGAGGGTCGCCTACAATGAGCAGTTCTTC	CASSRTSGRVAYNEQFF
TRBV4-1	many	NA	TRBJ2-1	TGCGCCAGCAGCCAGTTTGCGAGCGGGCCAGCCTACAATGAGCAGTTCTTC	CASSQFASGPAYNEQFF
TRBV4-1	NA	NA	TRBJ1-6	TGCGCCAGCAGCCAAGGGGTCCAGGGGAGGTCCTATAATTCGCCCCTCCACTTT	CASSQGVQGRSYNSPLHF
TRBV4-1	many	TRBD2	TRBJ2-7	TGCGCCAGCAGCCCGGGGACTAGCGCAATTCACTCCTACGAGCAGTACTTC	CASSPGTSAIHSYEQYF
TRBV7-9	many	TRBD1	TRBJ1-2	TGTGCCAGCAGCTTGGGGATCGGACAGGACTATGGCTACACCTTC	CASSLGIGQDYGYTF
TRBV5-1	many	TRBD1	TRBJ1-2	TGCGCCAGCAGCCTGCCCAGGGGGGCAATTTGGGGCTACACCTTC	CASSLPRGAIWGYTF
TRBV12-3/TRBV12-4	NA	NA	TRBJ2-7	TGTGCCAGCAGTTTAGCGTCACTAAAGGATGAGCAGTACTTC	CASSLASLKDEQYF
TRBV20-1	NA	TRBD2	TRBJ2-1	TGCAGTGCTAGAGAACAACTAGCGGGAGATGAGCAGTTCTTC	CSAREQLAGDEQFF
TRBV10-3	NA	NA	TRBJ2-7	TGTGCCACGTCGGGTCTTTCCTACGGGCAGTACTTC	CATSGLSYGQYF